This TCR beta chain came from a study of T cell repertoires in cytomegalovirus infection. The wider study: Evidence of both CMV infection and a matching HLA type came from public TCR beta signatures.

V gave up 7 bases and J gave up 3 bases, with 19 bases separating them. The CDR3 runs to 15 residues. Germline lookup yields CDR1 SGHTA and CDR2 FQGNSA. TCRdb fed the reads into MiXCR, producing one record per CDR3 protein. The sample lists about 140,000 distinct CDR3 sequences; roughly 6% were seen once. Study-level points and caveats: Pooled public TCR beta family frequency picked out CMV carriers with the relevant HLA.

At least ten counts were recorded for this clonotype. Its antigen is not known. This sequence originates from a human donor in good health (CMV status not recorded). Some clones in this sample may be carry-over from other donors' samples. The V call is TRBV7-2, the J call TRBJ2-7, with D perhaps TRBD2 (6 bases). Sample: PBMCs. CDR3 DNA: TGTGCCAGCAAACCCTCGGGACTCGCTATCTACGAGCAGTACTTC. As protein: CASKPSGLAIYEQYF.